This T cell receptor (beta chain) was profiled in a study of CD8+ T cells in alopecia areata. Background on the study: Treated patients were given oral tofacitinib, which was dosed at 5 to 10 mg twice daily.

CDR3 length: 14 residues. Germline CDR1 and CDR2: GTSNPN and SVGIG (reference sequence). Trimming removed 1 base from V and 0 bases from J, with 9 bases in between. Extracted RNA was reverse transcribed, and the resulting cDNA served as sequencing template. Generated by immunoSEQ multiplex PCR, the TCRdb table keeps only in-frame clones and is missing some. The sample consists of under 200,000 clones, approximately 62% of them appearing once. Stated treatment: oral pan-JAK inhibitor, 5-10 mg twice daily. The source of this sequence is a human donor with alopecia areata. The chain carries TRBV30 and TRBJ1-2; D call uncertain. The starting material was CD4+ T cells sorted from blood, obtained at week 24, from a patient treated with tofacitinib. CDR3: CAWSGGAANYGYTF. The CDR3 DNA reads as TGTGCCTGGAGTGGCGGTGCCGCTAACTATGGCTACACCTTC.